Only a few counts were recorded for the clone carrying this TCR beta chain. Its target is unknown. Use of 60 Vbeta and 13 Jbeta primers characterized the PCR. Repertoires were generated with immunoSEQ multiplex PCR, while TCRdb's copy carries only in-frame clones and drops some. The sample holds fewer than 100,000 clones; around 73% are singletons and the top ten take 3.4%. This record belongs to a study of cytomegalovirus exposure and HLA in healthy donors. Study results and limitations: Highly shared sequence variants in one cluster were likely a sequencing artifact.

The V gene's germline CDR1 is SQVTM and CDR2 ANQGSEA. The CDR3 loop spans 15 amino acids. J was trimmed by 1 base and V by 7 bases; bases with no gene match: 12. The clonotype was recovered from a man aged 40-55 years in good health and CMV-seronegative. The source material was PBMCs. The genes are TRBV29-1 and TRBJ1-1, with 7 bases that match TRBD1. The CDR3, as DNA: TGCAGCGGATCTCGAGGGGGCGCGAGGAACACTGAAGCTTTCTTT. As protein: CSGSRGGARNTEAFF.